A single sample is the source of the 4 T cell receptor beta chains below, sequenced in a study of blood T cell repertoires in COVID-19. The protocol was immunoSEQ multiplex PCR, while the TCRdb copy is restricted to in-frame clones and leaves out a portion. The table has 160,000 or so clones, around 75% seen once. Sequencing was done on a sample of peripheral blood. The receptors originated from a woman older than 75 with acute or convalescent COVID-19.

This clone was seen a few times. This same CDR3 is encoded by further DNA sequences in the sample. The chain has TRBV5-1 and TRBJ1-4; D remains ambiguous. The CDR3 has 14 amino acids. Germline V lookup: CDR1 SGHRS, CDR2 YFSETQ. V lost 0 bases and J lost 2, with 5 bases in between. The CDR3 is CASSLGQTNEKLFF. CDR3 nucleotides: TGCGCCAGCAGCTTGGGCCAGACTAATGAAAAACTGTTTTTT.

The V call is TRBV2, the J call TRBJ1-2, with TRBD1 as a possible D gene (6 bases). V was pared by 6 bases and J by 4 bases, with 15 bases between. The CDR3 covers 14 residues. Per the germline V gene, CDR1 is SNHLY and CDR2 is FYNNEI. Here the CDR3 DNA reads TGTGCCAGCAGGCAACAGGGTTGGGCCTATGGCTACACCTTC. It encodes CASRQQGWAYGYTF.

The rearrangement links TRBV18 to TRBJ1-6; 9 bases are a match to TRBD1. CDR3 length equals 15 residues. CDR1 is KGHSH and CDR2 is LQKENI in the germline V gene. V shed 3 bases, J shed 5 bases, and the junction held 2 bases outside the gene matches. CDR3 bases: TGTGCCAGCTCACCGACAGGGGGAAATAATTCACCCCTCCACTTT. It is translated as CASSPTGGNNSPLHF. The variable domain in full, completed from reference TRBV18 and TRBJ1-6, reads NAGVMQNPRHLVRRRGQEARLRCSPMKGHSHVYWYRQLPEEGLKFMVYLQKENIIDESGMPKERFSAEFPKEGPSILRIQQVVRGDSAAYFCASSPTGGNNSPLHFGNGTRLTVT.

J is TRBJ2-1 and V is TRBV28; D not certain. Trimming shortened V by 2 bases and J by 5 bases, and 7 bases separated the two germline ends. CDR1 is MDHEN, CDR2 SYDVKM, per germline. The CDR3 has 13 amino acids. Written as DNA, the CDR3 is TGTGCCAGCAGTTTAGGCAGGAACAATGAGCAGTTCTTC. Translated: CASSLGRNNEQFF.